The clone carrying this T cell receptor (beta chain) came up once. Its antigen is still unknown. Random hexamers primed reverse transcription of about 0.5 to 1 ug RNA. Amplification of the TCR beta CDR3 was carried out by immunoSEQ multiplex PCR, which spanned a total of 54 Vbeta and 13 Jbeta segments. TCRdb independently ran MiXCR on the immunoSEQ multiplex PCR reads; one entry per CDR3 protein. Of some 140,000 distinct CDR3 sequences in the sample, 91% were seen once. This entry comes from a study of CD8 T cells in Susac syndrome. Whole-study results and caveats: In its TCR sequencing and HLA analysis, the study acknowledged that the number of individuals was relatively small.

The germline gives CDR1 LNHDA, CDR2 SQIVND (reference sequence). The CDR3 has 13 residues. Trimming left V 10 bases short and J 4 bases short, with 13 bases between. It was treatment-naive patients with stable or active relapsing-remitting disease who made up the multiple sclerosis controls. TEMRA cells underwent FACS enrichment and CD8+ and CD4+ T cells underwent negative isolation. This TCR was sampled from a human donor with multiple sclerosis. The chain combines TRBV19 with TRBJ2-2; D is possibly TRBD1 (6 bases). The sequenced material came from CD8+ T cells from PBMCs. CDR3 sequence: CAIKRGTTGELFF. The CDR3 nucleotides read TGTGCCATCAAGAGGGGGACCACCGGGGAGCTGTTTTTT.